Reported below is one TCR beta chain. Its antigen is still unknown. It has no much larger one-base neighbor in the sample; base qualities were not kept. The cysteine opens and the phenylalanine closes a CDR3 of 16 amino acids. Just the 48-base CDR3 DNA is kept, in frame starting at base 1. The trim is 8 bases for V and 6 bases for J, with a gap of 22 bases between the germline ends. In the germline V gene (reference sequence), CDR1 corresponds to SEHNR and CDR2 to FQNEAQ. The receptor library was made with the immunoSEQ multiplex PCR assay. The hsTCRB Kit was used according to the manufacturer's protocol to amplify rearranged TCR beta chain sequences. Sequencing of TCRB libraries was carried out on an Illumina MiSeq. The study's processing was this. The kit vendor's proprietary platform handled demultiplexing, trimming and gene mapping. In TCRdb, the immuneACCESS table is reduced to in-frame sequences with V and J assigned. These tables do not hold every clone; where another copy was compared, an unresolved V gene accounts for under half, and the others remain unexplained. The V and J calls and clone size were taken over from that table, and D and trimming were inferred from the DNA. This sample lists 35,000 to 45,000 clones; roughly 76% were detected once. About 12% of the sample rests with the top ten.

These data belong to a study of a mutant IDH1 vaccine in newly diagnosed glioma (dated by TCRdb to the early 2020s). As for the study more broadly: Patients were given eight vaccinations, in weeks 1, 3, 5, 7, 11, 15, 19 and 23, which matched visits V03 through V10. In the chemotherapy-containing groups, vaccination started alongside temozolomide cycles, whereas in patients who had radiotherapy alone it started 4-6 weeks after radiotherapy. Of the roughly 31 treated patients, approximately 62% were male and about 40% were female, and the mean age was roughly 38 years. Prior to enrollment, standard therapy consisting of radiotherapy alone, temozolomide alone, or radiochemotherapy with temozolomide had been administered to patients, with the combination being received by most patients. Peripheral blood was drawn at six visits: V03 (baseline), V05, V07, V10, V12 and V13. For exploratory analyses, longitudinal TCRB deep sequencing was carried out in under 30 treated patients wherever samples were available. The full study reports these points: The authors stated that sample limitations prevented analyses of patient blood samples from being reproduced. Pseudoprogression appeared unrelated to alterations in the top peripheral T cell clonotypes detected by TCRB sequencing. Immune responses induced by the vaccine were seen in more than 85% of patients across multiple MHC alleles. Availability determined which PBMC samples were chosen for TCRB deep sequencing.

The sample's time point, from its label and the paper: week 5, during vaccination. Each vaccine dose, consisting of 300 ug of a 20-mer mutant IDH1 peptide in Montanide, was administered subcutaneously with topical imiquimod. Donors had newly diagnosed WHO grade 3 or 4 IDH1-mutant astrocytomas with loss of nuclear ATRX. The samples were drawn from NOA16, a multicentre, single-arm, open-label phase I trial in Germany that tested a mutant IDH1 peptide vaccine in humans for the first time. Genomic DNA for TCRB sequencing was isolated from EDTA blood with the DNeasy Blood and Tissue Kit. The V and J segments used are TRBV7-9 and TRBJ2-2; the best D guess is TRBD2, with 5 bases matching. The sequence came from a man aged 45-65 years with glioma. The sequencing used PBMCs, collected from a glioma patient whose treatment included an IDH1 peptide vaccine. This receptor has the CDR3 CASSDRAVQTAGELFF. The nucleotides read TGTGCCAGCTCCGACCGAGCGGTACAAACCGCCGGGGAGCTGTTTTTT.